This T cell receptor beta chain emerged from a study of CD8 T cells in ankylosing spondylitis. Study-level points and caveats: Apparently characteristic of ankylosing spondylitis blood was a TCR beta motif (fewer than ten highly homologous variants). Clones linked to the disease showed a CD8+ phenotype. They occurred at relatively low frequencies in peripheral blood. Existing reports had already noted some motif variants in reactive arthritis synovial fluid and blood. Reportedly, matched ankylosing spondylitis synovial fluid was significantly enriched for disease-linked clones.

In its sample, this clonotype was seen many times. Antigen unknown. Preparation of TCR beta libraries was done by quantitative 5'-RACE with molecular barcodes. A single record per CDR3 protein comes from TCRdb applying MiXCR to the 5' RACE reads. The table has 500,000 or so distinct CDR3 sequences, under 5.5% seen once. The CDR3 has 13 amino acids. Between the trimmed V and J ends, which lost 3 bases and 5 bases, there was a span of 8 bases. Looked up from germline, CDR1 is ENHRY and CDR2 is SYGVKD. The sequence came from a male donor with ankylosing spondylitis. Sequencing was done on a sample of blood, either unsorted or a sorted T cell fraction (not recorded which). The gene calls are TRBV10-3 and TRBJ2-1; perhaps TRBD1 as D (6 bases). The chain's CDR3 is CAISDRGNNEQFF. The CDR3 DNA sequence: TGTGCCATCAGTGATAGGGGGAACAATGAGCAGTTCTTC.